A selection of T cell receptor beta chains follows, all from one sample in a study of fetal regulatory T cell absence and autoimmunity. Generated by immunoSEQ multiplex PCR, the TCRdb table keeps only in-frame clones and is missing some. The data contain 85,000 to 100,000 clones, less than 80% of them singletons. The sequenced material came from pancreas tissue. All receptors derive from a male donor with IPEX syndrome. The CDR3 runs from the conserved cysteine through the conserved F or W. The order of the fields is J gene, D gene, clone size, V gene, CDR3 DNA, CDR3 protein. The D gene is left open where the match is weak. The size field is filled for only some rows; it gives once, few, many or a size class.

TRBJ2-3 TRBD2 . TRBV6-5 TGTGCCAGCAGAGGCGGGAGGCTGACAGATACGCAGTATTTT CASRGGRLTDTQYF
TRBJ1-2 . . TRBV11-3 TGTGCCAGCCCCCGGGGGAGTAAGGGTGGCTACACCTTC CASPRGSKGGYTF
TRBJ2-2 TRBD2 . TRBV10-3 TGTGCCATCAGTGAGTCGCTAGCGGGGTGGACCGGGGAGCTGTTTTTT CAISESLAGWTGELFF
TRBJ2-3 TRBD2 . TRBV6-5 TGTGCCAGCAGCCCCGAGACTAGCGGCACAGATACGCAGTATTTT CASSPETSGTDTQYF
TRBJ2-1 . . TRBV27 TGTGCCAGCAGTTGGGAATGGCAGGGCTCCTACAATGAGCAGTTCTTC CASSWEWQGSYNEQFF
TRBJ1-3 . . TRBV18 TGTGCCAGCACAGGCACCAGAGGACGTCGTTCTGGAAACACCATATATTTT CASTGTRGRRSGNTIYF
TRBJ1-1 . . TRBV4-3 TGCGCCAGCAGCCGCCGGGACATGAACACTGAAGCTTTCTTT CASSRRDMNTEAFF
TRBJ2-3 TRBD1 . TRBV15 TGTGCCACCAGCAGAGATCAGGGGGCTTCAGATACGCAGTATTTT CATSRDQGASDTQYF
TRBJ1-5 . few TRBV2 TGTGCCAGCATGGAGGAGAGAAATCAGCCCCAGCATTTT CASMEERNQPQHF
TRBJ2-1 . . TRBV13 TGTGCCAGCAGCTTAATGAATGAGCAGTTCTTC CASSLMNEQFF
TRBJ1-5 TRBD1 few TRBV19 TGTGCCAGTAAGGGACAGGGAGGTCAGCCCCAGCATTTT CASKGQGGQPQHF
TRBJ2-5 . . TRBV7-8 TGTGCCAGCAGCTCAGCCCAAGGGGGACAAGAGACCCAGTACTTC CASSSAQGGQETQYF
TRBJ1-2 TRBD1 . TRBV9 TGTGCCAGCAGCCCCTCGGGACAGGGCTATGGCTACACCTTC CASSPSGQGYGYTF
TRBJ1-1 TRBD1 . TRBV6-6 TGTGCCAGCAGCTTCCCCGAACAGGGGGGCACTGAAGCTTTCTTT CASSFPEQGGTEAFF
TRBJ1-5 . few TRBV5-6 TGTGCCAGCAGCTTCGGGCTGAGCAATCAGCCCCAGCATTTT CASSFGLSNQPQHF
TRBJ2-2 . . TRBV9 TGTGCCAGCAGCGTAGCTCAGGTATCGAACACCGGGGAGCTGTTTTTT CASSVAQVSNTGELFF
TRBJ1-3 . . TRBV11-1 TGTGCCAGCAGCTTAGCCCGCAGGGCGCTCTCTGGAAACACCATATATTTT CASSLARRALSGNTIYF
TRBJ2-7 TRBD1 . TRBV27 TGTGCCAGCAGTCCCGGACAGGGGGCGCCTTACGAGCAGTACTTC CASSPGQGAPYEQYF
TRBJ2-1 TRBD2 . TRBV4-1 TGCGCCAGCAGCCAGGTGACTAGCGGTTACAATGAGCAGTTCTTC CASSQVTSGYNEQFF
TRBJ2-7 . . TRBV7-2 TGTGCCAGCAGCTTAGACGGGAGTGACAATTACGAGCAGTACTTC CASSLDGSDNYEQYF
TRBJ2-7 TRBD2 . TRBV6-4 TGTGCCAGCAGTGAGGGGCTAGCGGGAGGTGCCTACGAGCAGTACTTC CASSEGLAGGAYEQYF
TRBJ1-5 . few TRBV5-5 TGTGCCAGCAGCTTGGTTGGGGGATTAAGCAATCAGCCCCAGCATTTT CASSLVGGLSNQPQHF
TRBJ2-3 . . TRBV4-3 TGCGCCAGCAGCCAACAGGGCACAGATACGCAGTATTTT CASSQQGTDTQYF
TRBJ2-5 . . TRBV23-1 TGCGCCAGCCGCGCGATGGACAGACAAGAGACCCAGTACTTC CASRAMDRQETQYF
TRBJ1-1 . . TRBV10-2 TGCGCCAGCAGTGAACTCATCGGGTCGTTGACTGAAGCTTTCTTT CASSELIGSLTEAFF
TRBJ1-1 TRBD1 few TRBV5-6 TGTGCCAGCAGCCGACAGGGGGCGCACAACACTGAAGCTTTCTTT CASSRQGAHNTEAFF
TRBJ2-5 TRBD2 . TRBV27 TGTGCCAGCAGTTTAACCCTTAGGACTAGAGAAGAGACCCAGTACTTC CASSLTLRTREETQYF